This TCR beta chain was profiled in a study of T-cell memory formation after mild COVID-19. MiXCR, applied by TCRdb to the 5' RACE reads, yields one record per CDR3 protein. Here the sample spans around 390,000 distinct CDR3 sequences, about 15% being singletons. This CDR3 is 13 amino acids long. Deletions cut 4 bases from V and 7 bases from J, with 14 bases between. Germline V lookup: CDR1 SEHNR, CDR2 FQNEAQ (reference sequence). This sequence joins TRBV7-9 and TRBJ2-7; tentatively, D is TRBD2 (6 bases). The TCR originated in a man between 18 and 35 years old who had mild COVID-19 (a few samples of this study predate the infection). Cell type and time point are not known. Sequenced input: PBMCs or a T cell subset sorted from them (not recorded which). CDR3 residues: CASSWGTGGEQYV. The CDR3 DNA is TGTGCCAGCAGCTGGGGGACTGGGGGGGAGCAGTACGTC.